This T cell receptor beta chain was sequenced during a study of response to subunit inactivated influenza vaccine. This clonotype was picked up a small number of times. Antigen: not known. V dropped 5 bases and J dropped 0 bases, with 13 bases sitting between them. The CDR3 has 15 residues. A single record per CDR3 protein comes from TCRdb applying MiXCR to the RT-PCR reads. In the table there are about 800,000 distinct CDR3 sequences, 21% of which are singletons. Study conclusions and caveats: With each seasonal influenza vaccination, the authors suggested, few new T cells are recruited.

V gene TRBV12-3 or TRBV12-4 combines with J gene TRBJ1-1; TRBD1 might be the D (6 bases). The TCR comes from a man aged 45-65 years who received an inactivated influenza vaccine. The starting material was PBMCs from blood, obtained approximately 5 days after vaccination. The chain's CDR3 is CASSKTTGMNTEAFF. In DNA, the CDR3 is TGTGCCAGCAGTAAAACGACAGGTATGAACACTGAAGCTTTCTTT.